This passage covers 8 T cell receptor beta chains from one sample sequenced in a study of breast tumors, draining lymph nodes, adjacent tissues (dated by TCRdb to 2015 to 2016). Lymph node samples were obtained from the axillary draining lymph nodes of breast cancer patients. The library was produced with multiplex PCR. Data came from an Illumina HiSeq 2000. TCRdb trimmed public reads at Q25 via fastp, called clones via MiXCR and kept in-frame beta chains. Duplicate CDR3 protein sequences are folded into a single record with the most common DNA and genes. In all, the sample holds 200,000 to 250,000 distinct CDR3 sequences, and around 35% of those were seen once. The top ten clones comprise about 3.3% of the sample. Source material: axillary lymph node tissue. The origin of the receptors is a female donor with breast cancer. Some clones in this sample may be carry-over from other donors' samples.

V and J are TRBV11-2 and TRBJ2-2; no reliable D call. CDR1 and CDR2 from the germline V gene are SGHAT and FQNNGV. Trimming cost V 6 bases and J 3 bases, with 20 bases left between them. There are 17 residues in the CDR3. In nucleotides, the CDR3 is TGTGCCAGCAGTTACCCGGGTTTTGGATCCTACACCGGGGAGCTGTTTTTT. Translated, it gives CASSYPGFGSYTGELFF.

The chain carries TRBV7-9 and TRBJ2-5; 8 bases line up with TRBD1. The CDR3 has 18 residues. The trim removed 3 bases at V and 4 bases at J, leaving 16 bases unmatched. CDR1 is SEHNR, CDR2 FQNEAQ, per germline (reference sequence). This CDR3 reads CASSLTASDRAAGETQYF. The CDR3 nucleotides read TGTGCCAGCAGCTTGACAGCGTCGGACAGGGCGGCTGGAGAGACCCAGTACTTC.

This clonotype was seen many times. The chain recombines TRBV12-3 or TRBV12-4 with TRBJ2-7; D possibly corresponds to TRBD1 (6 bases). Trimming removed 6 bases at V and 3 bases at J, with 9 bases between. The CDR3 sequence is 12 residues long. CDR3 sequence reads: CASSPRGYEQYF. In DNA, the CDR3 is TGTGCCAGCAGCCCCAGGGGCTACGAGCAGTACTTC.

This clonotype was found many times. This rearrangement joins TRBV7-2 to TRBJ1-2, with 7 bases identical to TRBD1. The CDR3 is 15 amino acids. The germline gives CDR1 SGHTA, CDR2 FQGNSA. V gave up 6 bases and J gave up 3 bases; unmatched junction bases: 10. CDR3 amino acids: CASRPSNRGDYGYTF. The CDR3 bases are TGTGCCAGCAGACCGAGTAACAGGGGAGACTATGGCTACACCTTC.

This clonotype was counted ten times or more. J is TRBJ2-5 and V is TRBV11-3; TRBD1 agrees at 9 bases. V lost 5 bases to trimming and J lost 2 bases; unmatched junction nucleotides: 6. CDR1 SGHNT and CDR2 YENEEA come from the germline V gene. The CDR3 consists of 15 residues. As DNA, the CDR3 is TGTGCCAGCAGCCCGGACAGGGGAGGACAAGAGACCCAGTACTTC. It yields the protein CASSPDRGGQETQYF.

This clonotype showed up many times. The chain uses TRBV20-1 and TRBJ1-4, with D perhaps matching TRBD1 (6 bases). V shed 0 bases and J shed 8 bases, with 22 bases lying between them. This CDR3 is built from 17 residues. From germline, CDR1 is DFQATT and CDR2 SNEGSKA (reference sequence). In DNA form, the CDR3 reads TGCAGTGCTAGAGATCGGTCGGGAACAGGGATTCGCGAAAAACTGTTTTTT. Amino acids: CSARDRSGTGIREKLFF.

This clonotype appeared many times. This sequence joins TRBV20-1 and TRBJ2-2; D might be TRBD2 (6 bases). The V gene lost 0 bases and the J gene lost 0 bases, with 11 bases spanning the gap. Germline CDR1 reads DFQATT; CDR2 reads SNEGSKA (reference sequence). The CDR3 totals 16 residues. For the CDR3, the DNA is TGCAGTGCTAGAGATCGGCGGGGAACGAACACCGGGGAGCTGTTTTTT. It specifies CSARDRRGTNTGELFF.

This chain connects TRBV7-2 to TRBJ2-3, with D perhaps TRBD2 (5 bases). The CDR3 is made up of 13 amino acids. Germline assignment: CDR1 SGHTA and CDR2 FQGNSA. V was trimmed by 2 bases and J by 4 bases, leaving 7 bases between them. CDR3 amino acids: CASSLRAADTQYF. The DNA for the CDR3 is TGTGCCAGCAGCTTACGAGCGGCAGATACGCAGTATTTT. Looking up the rest from reference TRBV7-2 and TRBJ2-3 gives the full variable domain: GAGVSQSPSNKVTEKGKDVELRCDPISGHTALYWYRQSLGQGLEFLIYFQGNSAPDKSGLPSDRFSAERTGGSVSTLTIQRTQQEDSAVYLCASSLRAADTQYFGPGTRLTVL.